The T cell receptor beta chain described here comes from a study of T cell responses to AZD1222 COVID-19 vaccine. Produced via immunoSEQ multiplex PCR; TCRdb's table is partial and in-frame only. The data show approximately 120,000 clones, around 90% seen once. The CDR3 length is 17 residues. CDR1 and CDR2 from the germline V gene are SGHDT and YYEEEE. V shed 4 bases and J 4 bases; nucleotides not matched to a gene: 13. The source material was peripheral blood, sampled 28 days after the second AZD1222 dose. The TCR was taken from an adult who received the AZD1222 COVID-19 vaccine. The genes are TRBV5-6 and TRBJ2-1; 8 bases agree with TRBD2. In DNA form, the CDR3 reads TGTGCCAGCAGCCCTCAAGGGGGGATAGCGGGATACAATGAGCAGTTCTTC. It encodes CASSPQGGIAGYNEQFF.